Presented here are 8 T cell receptor beta chains from one specimen sequenced in a study of blood T cells in healthy people across ages. Then a second PCR, running roughly 7 to 11 cycles, was carried out with a sample-barcoded 5' primer and a J-beta primer mix. In TCRdb, the 5' RACE reads were re-called with MiXCR into one record per CDR3 protein. The sample has over a million distinct CDR3 sequences, roughly 45% seen once. Specimen: blood. The receptors originated from a woman in her late teens or twenties in good health.

This clonotype was seen a few times. This rearrangement joins TRBV7-9 to TRBJ2-4, with a possible D match to TRBD2 (5 bases). Germline assignment: CDR1 SEHNR and CDR2 FQNEAQ (reference sequence). This CDR3 region has 15 residues. V lost 3 bases and J lost 4, with 13 bases in between. CDR3 region: CASSFLGEMKNIQYF. CDR3 sequence (DNA): TGTGCCAGCAGCTTTCTCGGGGAAATGAAAAACATTCAGTACTTC.

The table lists this clonotype with many counts. An end of the junction does not agree with germline; a read error may underlie this. The chain is built from TRBV3-1 and TRBJ2-1; a possible D gene is TRBD2 (5 bases). CDR3 length: 13 amino acids. Looked up from germline, CDR1 is LGHDT and CDR2 is YNNKEL (reference sequence). This chain's CDR3 is CASSQVRGDEQFF. CDR3 in DNA: TGCGCCAGCAGCCAAGTCCGGGGAGATGAGCAGTTCTTC.

The V and J genes are TRBV6-5 and TRBJ2-7; tentative D call: TRBD1 (6 bases). Germline CDR1 is MNHEY and CDR2 is SVGAGI. V lost 2 bases and J lost 6, with 11 bases in between. The CDR3 is made up of 13 amino acids. CDR3 sequence: CASSYGGMGEQYF. In nucleotides, the CDR3 is TGTGCCAGCAGTTACGGGGGCATGGGCGAGCAGTACTTC.

This chain joins TRBV12-3 or TRBV12-4 and TRBJ2-5; D uncertain. V lost 4 bases, J lost 0 bases, and 15 bases lay in between. This CDR3 contains 16 residues. CDR3 region: CASSSNGPEHQETQYF. The CDR3 DNA follows: TGTGCCAGCAGTTCCAATGGGCCGGAGCACCAAGAGACCCAGTACTTC.

In regard to this clonotype: Being one base from a much bigger clone, this may be a read error. This chain joins TRBV11-2 and TRBJ2-1, with 9 bases identical to TRBD2. V gave up 1 base and J gave up 9 bases; unmatched junction bases: 10. Germline V gene data show CDR1 as SGHAT and CDR2 as FQNNGV. This CDR3 comprises 16 residues. In nucleotides, the CDR3 is TGTGCCAGCAGCTTAGGTGTGGCTAGCGGGATTACTGAGCAGTTCTTC. This sequence encodes CASSLGVASGITEQFF.

This chain connects TRBV29-1 to TRBJ1-1, with D possibly TRBD1 on 6 matching bases. V gave up 6 bases and J gave up 3 bases, with 17 bases separating them. The germline V gene encodes CDR1 SQVTM and CDR2 ANQGSEA. The CDR3 has 14 amino acids. The chain's CDR3 is CSVVVGGRDTEAFF. The CDR3 nucleotides are TGCAGCGTCGTTGTTGGGGGCCGTGACACTGAAGCTTTCTTT. The whole variable domain, remainder taken from reference TRBV29-1 and TRBJ1-1, is SAVISQKPSRDICQRGTSLTIQCQVDSQVTMMFWYRQQPGQSLTLIATANQGSEATYESGFVIDKFPISRPNLTFSTLTVSNMSPEDSSIYLCSVVVGGRDTEAFFGQGTRLTVV.

This chain connects TRBV5-1 to TRBJ2-1; D call uncertain. CDR3 length: 14 residues. V gave up 2 bases and J gave up 7 bases, with 13 bases separating them. CDR1 and CDR2 from the germline V gene are SGHRS and YFSETQ. In DNA form, the CDR3 reads TGCGCCAGCAGCTTTAGGGTAGATCAAAATGAGCAGTTCTTC. It encodes CASSFRVDQNEQFF.

This clonotype was recorded a few times. The V call is TRBV6-5, the J call TRBJ2-1, with 12 bases lining up with TRBD2. Per germline, CDR1 MNHEY and CDR2 SVGAGI. The CDR3 has 15 amino acids. The junction had 11 bases not matched to a gene; V was cut back by 6 bases and J by 11 bases. This CDR3 reads CASREGTSGLTKQFF. DNA of the CDR3: TGTGCCAGCAGAGAGGGGACTAGCGGGCTGACCAAGCAGTTCTTC.